One and the same sample provided the 31 T cell receptor beta chains below, sequenced in a study of neurological immune-mediated disorders. Each CDR3 protein gets one entry after TCRdb re-called the 5' RACE reads with MiXCR. The table lists about 41,000 distinct CDR3 sequences, approximately 14% of them singletons. The sequenced material came from CD4+ T cells from blood. The receptors were gathered from an older woman with HTLV-1-associated myelopathy (HAM/TSP).

This rearrangement joins TRBV6-5 to TRBJ2-7; D may correspond to TRBD1 or TRBD2 (5 bases each). The germline gives CDR1 MNHEY, CDR2 SVGAGI. Trimming shortened V by 8 bases and J by 2 bases, and 10 bases separated the two germline ends. The length of the CDR3 is 12 residues. Here the CDR3 DNA reads TGTGCCAGCTGGGACCGGCCCTACGAGCAGTACTTC. Translated: CASWDRPYEQYF.

This clonotype was observed a handful of times. This chain connects TRBV29-1 to TRBJ2-3; TRBD2 might be the D (5 bases). In germline, CDR1 is SQVTM, CDR2 ANQGSEA. The length of the CDR3 is 11 residues. Trimming pared 4 bases from V and 4 bases from J, leaving 6 bases between. In nucleotides, the CDR3 is TGCAGCGTTGCGGGGTCAGATACGCAGTATTTT. This gives the protein CSVAGSDTQYF.

This clonotype was seen at least ten times. The chain uses TRBV20-1 and TRBJ1-1; maybe TRBD1 (5 bases). The germline gives CDR1 DFQATT, CDR2 SNEGSKA (reference sequence). CDR3 length: 13 amino acids. Trimming removed 5 bases at V and 3 bases at J, with 13 bases between. CDR3 protein: CSAGPTEDTEAFF. The CDR3 bases are TGCAGTGCTGGACCGACAGAAGACACTGAAGCTTTCTTT.

This clonotype appeared many times. The V and J genes are TRBV5-1 and TRBJ2-3; D is perhaps TRBD2 (6 bases). The germline gives CDR1 SGHRS, CDR2 YFSETQ. The CDR3 runs 16 residues. Trimming stripped 4 bases from V and 2 bases from J, with 17 bases between. In DNA, the CDR3 is TGCGCCAGCAGCCCGGAGGGTGATCCTAACACAGATACGCAGTATTTT. This codes for CASSPEGDPNTDTQYF.

This clonotype was recorded many times. This sequence joins TRBV7-8 and TRBJ2-3; D is uncertain. V was cut by 9 bases and J by 6 bases, with 10 bases left in between. The CDR3 runs 11 residues. Germline CDR1 and CDR2: SGHVS and FQNEAQ. Here the CDR3 DNA reads TGTGCCAGTGTCGAAGTGGATACGCAGTATTTT. Its translation: CASVEVDTQYF.

There are many counts of this clonotype. This chain joins TRBV7-8 and TRBJ1-1, with unresolved D. The germline V and J ends were trimmed by 1 base and 0 bases, with 9 bases remaining between them. Germline V gene data show CDR1 as SGHVS and CDR2 as FQNEAQ. This CDR3 is 15 amino acids long. The CDR3 bases are TGTGCCAGCAGCTTAGTGGGCAGGTTGAACACTGAAGCTTTCTTT. This translates into CASSLVGRLNTEAFF.

The sample holds many counts of this clonotype. The chain carries TRBV6-5 and TRBJ2-7; 12 positions match TRBD2. J lost 6 bases, V lost 5 bases, and 8 bases had no gene match. The CDR3 spans 15 residues. From germline, CDR1 is MNHEY and CDR2 SVGAGI. This CDR3 reads CASSRASGGAGEQYF. CDR3 coding DNA: TGTGCCAGCAGTCGGGCTAGCGGGGGGGCAGGCGAGCAGTACTTC.

This clonotype has at least ten counts. V and J are TRBV3-1 and TRBJ1-6; 9 bases map to TRBD1. Germline lookup yields CDR1 LGHDT and CDR2 YNNKEL (reference sequence). With V trimmed by 4 bases and J by 8 bases, 3 bases remained unmatched. The CDR3 is 14 amino acids. The CDR3 protein is CASSRRDRDSPLHF. The CDR3 DNA reads TGTGCCAGCAGCCGCCGGGACAGGGATTCACCCCTCCACTTT.

This clonotype was seen repeatedly, ten times or more. Written as DNA, the CDR3 is TGTGCCAGCTCAAAGGTGGAGAACTATGGCTACACCTTC. Translation gives CASSKVENYGYTF. V and J are TRBV18 and TRBJ1-2; D unresolved. The V end was cut by 5 bases, the J end by 2 bases, with 9 bases between. This CDR3 region has 13 residues. CDR1 KGHSH and CDR2 LQKENI come from the germline V gene.

This clonotype was counted ten times or more. J is TRBJ2-7 and V is TRBV20-1; perhaps TRBD1 as D (6 bases). CDR3 length equals 11 residues. V was shortened by 6 bases and J by 6 bases, with 12 bases between the two germline ends. Looked up from germline, CDR1 is DFQATT and CDR2 is SNEGSKA (reference sequence). As DNA, the CDR3 is TGCAGTGCAATTGACAGGTCCGAGCAGTACTTC. This encodes CSAIDRSEQYF.

This clonotype was seen many times. J is TRBJ1-2 and V is TRBV5-6, with 8 bases that match TRBD1. J lost 4 bases, V lost 2 bases, and 10 bases had no gene match. The CDR3 is 16 residues long. Germline CDR1 is SGHDT and CDR2 is YYEEEE. The DNA of the CDR3 is TGTGCCAGCAGCTTTACTGGACAGGGATATATCTATGGCTACACCTTC. Translated: CASSFTGQGYIYGYTF. Full variable domain (outside the CDR3, taken from reference TRBV5-6 and TRBJ1-2): DAGVTQSPTHLIKTRGQQVTLRCSPKSGHDTVSWYQQALGQGPQFIFQYYEEEERQRGNFPDRFSGHQFPNYSSELNVNALLLGDSALYLCASSFTGQGYIYGYTFGSGTRLTVV.

This clonotype rates as medium-sized. The chain joins TRBV7-9 to TRBJ1-1; D remains ambiguous. Germline V gives CDR1 SEHNR, CDR2 FQNEAQ (reference sequence). The V end was cut by 10 bases, the J end by 5 bases, with 20 bases between. The length of the CDR3 is 14 residues. This chain's CDR3 is CATYKEGRETEAFF. CDR3 nucleotide sequence: TGTGCCACATACAAGGAGGGCCGGGAGACTGAAGCTTTCTTT.

This rearrangement joins TRBV18 to TRBJ1-5; 7 bases are a match to TRBD1. The J segment lost 4 bases and the V segment lost 8 bases, leaving 8 bases of the junction unmatched. CDR1 is KGHSH and CDR2 is LQKENI in the germline V gene. The CDR3 is made up of 14 amino acids. The CDR3 protein is CASAPTGDNQPQHF. The CDR3 nucleotides read TGTGCCAGCGCGCCTACAGGGGATAATCAGCCCCAGCATTTT. Drawing the rest from reference TRBV18 and TRBJ1-5, the complete variable domain is NAGVMQNPRHLVRRRGQEARLRCSPMKGHSHVYWYRQLPEEGLKFMVYLQKENIIDESGMPKERFSAEFPKEGPSILRIQQVVRGDSAAYFCASAPTGDNQPQHFGDGTRLSIL.

The rearrangement links TRBV7-2 to TRBJ2-2; D is possibly TRBD1 (6 bases). CDR1 and CDR2 (germline): SGHTA, FQGNSA. The CDR3 totals 15 residues. Trimming left V 5 bases short and J 7 bases short, with 17 bases between. The CDR3 is CASSVQGSELGELFF. The CDR3 coding sequence is TGTGCCAGCAGCGTACAGGGATCGGAGCTCGGGGAGCTGTTTTTT.

V and J are TRBV30 and TRBJ2-5; D is possibly TRBD1 (5 bases). CDR1 and CDR2 (germline): GTSNPN, SVGIG (reference sequence). With 2 bases removed from V and 4 bases from J, the gap between germline ends came to 17 bases. The CDR3 is 15 amino acids. Here the CDR3 reads CAWSSLTKGRETQYF. CDR3 DNA: TGTGCCTGGAGTTCACTCACCAAGGGGCGAGAGACCCAGTACTTC. Looking up the rest from reference TRBV30 and TRBJ2-5 gives the full variable domain: SQTIHQWPATLVQPVGSPLSLECTVEGTSNPNLYWYRQAAGRGLQLLFYSVGIGQISSEVPQNLSASRPQDRQFILSSKKLLLSDSGFYLCAWSSLTKGRETQYFGPGTRLLVL.

V is TRBV20-1 and J is TRBJ2-1; 9 bases are a match to TRBD2. CDR3 length equals 16 residues. V trimming: 2 bases; J trimming: 8 bases; junction bases outside the gene matches: 13. CDR1 is DFQATT, CDR2 SNEGSKA, per germline (reference sequence). The CDR3 spells CSARSPGAGGRDEQFF. Written as DNA, the CDR3 is TGCAGTGCTAGATCCCCCGGGGCGGGGGGGCGTGATGAGCAGTTCTTC.

V and J are TRBV7-9 and TRBJ2-2; 8 bases are a match to TRBD2. Trimming at V came to 4 bases and at J to 7 bases, leaving 11 bases not matched to a gene. The germline gives CDR1 SEHNR, CDR2 FQNEAQ (reference sequence). The CDR3 runs 16 residues. CDR3: CASSSTERGSIGELFF. The CDR3 bases are TGTGCCAGCAGCTCCACCGAGCGGGGGTCGATCGGGGAGCTGTTTTTT.

Ten or more counts support this clonotype. This chain joins TRBV12-3 or TRBV12-4 and TRBJ2-3; 9 bases agree with TRBD2. CDR3 size: 18 residues. With V trimmed by 2 bases and J by 1 base, 10 bases remained unmatched. DNA for the CDR3: TGTGCCAGCAGTTTACACAAACCCTTAGCGGGGGGCACAGATACGCAGTATTTT. Residues: CASSLHKPLAGGTDTQYF.

This clonotype was recorded at least ten times. The chain is built from TRBV20-1 and TRBJ2-3; 9 positions agree with TRBD2. The CDR3 has 15 amino acids. V lost 4 bases, J lost 5 bases, and 10 bases stayed unmatched. Germline V gene lookup returns CDR1 DFQATT and CDR2 SNEGSKA (reference sequence). CDR3 sequence: CSAMLASGVKDTQYF. The CDR3 DNA is TGCAGTGCTATGTTGGCTAGCGGGGTTAAAGATACGCAGTATTTT.

The sample holds many counts of this clonotype. The chain is built from TRBV5-6 and TRBJ2-1, with TRBD2 matching 12 bases. Germline V gene sequence: CDR1 SGHDT, CDR2 YYEEEE. V lost 1 base to trimming and J lost 14 bases; unmatched junction nucleotides: 10. CDR3 length: 15 residues. CDR3 protein: CASSLNGLAGGQEFF. In DNA, the CDR3 is TGTGCCAGCAGCTTGAATGGCCTAGCGGGGGGGCAAGAGTTCTTC.

This clonotype appeared many times. The CDR3 reads CASSKGPTGELFF. CDR3 sequence (DNA): TGTGCCAGTAGTAAGGGACCCACCGGGGAGCTGTTTTTT. This rearrangement joins TRBV19 to TRBJ2-2; either TRBD1 or TRBD2 may fit D (5 bases each). This CDR3 has 13 amino acids. V was pared by 4 bases and J by 4 bases, with 7 bases between. CDR1 is LNHDA and CDR2 is SQIVND in the germline V gene (reference sequence). The whole variable domain, filled in from reference TRBV19 and TRBJ2-2, reads DGGITQSPKYLFRKEGQNVTLSCEQNLNHDAMYWYRQDPGQGLRLIYYSQIVNDFQKGDIAEGYSVSREKKESFPLTVTSAQKNPTAFYLCASSKGPTGELFFGEGSRLTVL.

At least ten counts were recorded for this clonotype. The gene calls are TRBV6-6 and TRBJ2-3; 8 nucleotides align to TRBD2. The germline V gene has CDR1 MNHNY and CDR2 SVGAGI (reference sequence). Losses at the gene ends were 0 bases for V and 1 base for J; bases not matched to a gene: 6. The CDR3 contains 17 residues. DNA for the CDR3: TGTGCCAGCAGTTACTCCGGGGGGGGGGCAGGCACAGATACGCAGTATTTT. This gives the protein CASSYSGGGAGTDTQYF.

V gene TRBV5-1 combines with J gene TRBJ2-1, with 8 bases aligning to TRBD2. Germline CDR1 is SGHRS and CDR2 is YFSETQ. This CDR3 is built from 18 residues. V lost 1 base to trimming and J lost 2 bases; unmatched junction nucleotides: 11. The CDR3 coding sequence is TGCGCCAGCAGCTTGAGAAGCGGGGGCCCATCGACCTACAATGAGCAGTTCTTC. It codes for CASSLRSGGPSTYNEQFF.

In its sample, this clonotype was seen many times. The chain combines TRBV6-1 with TRBJ2-7; the match to TRBD1 covers 7 bases. V lost 6 bases to trimming and J lost 3 bases; unmatched junction nucleotides: 5. The CDR3 length is 13 residues. CDR1 and CDR2 from the germline V gene are MNHNS and SASEGT. The CDR3 here is CASRRTGDYEQYF. Here the CDR3 DNA reads TGTGCCAGCAGGCGAACAGGGGACTACGAGCAGTACTTC.

This clonotype occurred many times. The chain couples TRBV5-1 to TRBJ1-2; D ambiguous. This CDR3 has 12 amino acids. Germline V gene data show CDR1 as SGHRS and CDR2 as YFSETQ. Trimming stripped 2 bases from V and 8 bases from J, with 10 bases between. The CDR3 DNA follows: TGCGCCAGCAGCTTAGATTTAAGGGGCTACACCTTC. It translates to CASSLDLRGYTF.

This clonotype came up many times. The genes are TRBV7-9 and TRBJ2-3; 7 bases map to TRBD1. This CDR3 comprises 14 residues. The V and J ends lost 1 base and 3 bases, in that order; junction bases with no gene match: 1. Per germline, CDR1 SEHNR and CDR2 FQNEAQ (reference sequence). CDR3 region: CASSLGRGTDTQYF. CDR3 bases: TGTGCCAGCAGCTTAGGCAGGGGGACAGATACGCAGTATTTT.

This clonotype has at least ten counts. The chain recombines TRBV5-1 with TRBJ2-1; D is possibly TRBD2 (5 bases). Germline CDR1 reads SGHRS; CDR2 reads YFSETQ. The CDR3 has 16 residues. V was shortened by 5 bases and J by 5 bases, with 20 bases between the two germline ends. The CDR3: CASRVRTGLDDNEQFF. The CDR3 DNA follows: TGCGCCAGCAGGGTCAGGACGGGGTTAGACGACAATGAGCAGTTCTTC.

This clonotype was seen ten or more times. The chain couples TRBV7-8 to TRBJ2-3, with TRBD2 matching over 10 bases. Germline values: CDR1 SGHVS, CDR2 FQNEAQ. The V and J ends lost 4 bases and 5 bases, in that order; junction bases with no gene match: 18. The CDR3 has 19 residues. The DNA for the CDR3 is TGTGCCAGCAGCTCCTCCGGGACTAGCGCCACCGGGTTAGGAGATACGCAGTATTTT. This codes for CASSSSGTSATGLGDTQYF.

This clonotype occurred many times. This sequence joins TRBV20-1 and TRBJ1-1; D uncertain. The CDR3 consists of 17 residues. The germline gives CDR1 DFQATT, CDR2 SNEGSKA (reference sequence). Trimming pared 2 bases from V and 0 bases from J, leaving 19 bases between. The DNA for the CDR3 is TGCAGTGCTAGACAGGCTCGCTCGCTTATTATGAACACTGAAGCTTTCTTT. Its protein product is CSARQARSLIMNTEAFF.

This clonotype was seen at least ten times. The V and J genes are TRBV27 and TRBJ2-7; the D is unclear. The CDR3 length is 15 residues. Germline CDR1 is MNHEY and CDR2 is SMNVEV (reference sequence). V was trimmed by 1 base and J by 7 bases, leaving 17 bases between them. The DNA for the CDR3 is TGTGCCAGCAGTTTATGGGTCTCCCTGCCGAGGGAGCAGTACTTC. Translation gives CASSLWVSLPREQYF.

This clonotype was counted ten times or more. The V gene is TRBV20-1, the J gene TRBJ1-5; D is unclear. Germline V lookup: CDR1 DFQATT, CDR2 SNEGSKA (reference sequence). The CDR3 runs to 14 residues. Trimming removed 6 bases at V and 4 bases at J, with 16 bases between. The CDR3 protein is CSASRQAGNQPQHF. The DNA of the CDR3 is TGCAGTGCCTCCCGGCAGGCCGGAAATCAGCCCCAGCATTTT.